These T cell receptor beta chains were read from a single sample in a study of blood T cell repertoires in COVID-19. Libraries were prepared by immunoSEQ multiplex PCR; TCRdb keeps only in-frame clonotypes and omits some of them. The table shows roughly 160,000 clones, with 80% occurring only once. Source material: PBMCs or T cells enriched from blood (not recorded which). The receptor set was obtained from a woman aged 55-75 years who had recovered from COVID-19. CDR3s include the opening cysteine and the closing phenylalanine or tryptophan. D genes are given only for firm matches. The listing skips clone size in some rows; elsewhere it reads once, few, many or a size class.

d_call	clone_size	v_call	j_call	cdr3_nt	cdr3_aa
-	-	TRBV18	TRBJ1-6	TGTGTCCTGTTGCGGGTGGCACAACTTTCACCCCTCCACTTT	CVLLRVAQLSPLHF
TRBD2	-	TRBV11-2	TRBJ2-5	TGTGCCAGCAGCTTGGGAGGGGCGGGGACTAGCATGAAAGAGACCCAGTACTTC	CASSLGGAGTSMKETQYF
TRBD2	once	TRBV6-1	TRBJ2-5	TGTGCCAGCAGTGCTCGGACTAGCGGGGGCCCTTCGGAGACCCAGTACTTC	CASSARTSGGPSETQYF
TRBD2	once	TRBV7-2	TRBJ2-7	TGTGCCAGCAGCTTAGCCGCTAGCGGGGGTTCACCCTACGAGCAGTACTTC	CASSLAASGGSPYEQYF
-	-	TRBV7-8	TRBJ1-1	TGTGCCAGCAGCTTACTAGGGACATCCACTGAAGCTTTCTTT	CASSLLGTSTEAFF
TRBD2	-	TRBV4-2	TRBJ2-4	TGTGCCAGCAGCCAAGCGGGCGGGGGGGCCGGAAACATTCAGTACTTC	CASSQAGGGAGNIQYF
TRBD1	-	TRBV7-9	TRBJ1-6	TGTGCCAGCAGCATACGGACAGGCTACAGGTCCCTCCACTTT	CASSIRTGYRSLHF
TRBD2	-	TRBV5-1	TRBJ2-1	TGCGCCAGCAGCCCTACGGGGGGACTTAACAATGAGCAGTTCTTC	CASSPTGGLNNEQFF
-	-	TRBV5-6	TRBJ1-6	TGTGCCAGCAGCACGCACGGACTCTTGAATTCACCCCTCCACTTT	CASSTHGLLNSPLHF
TRBD1	once	TRBV11-2	TRBJ2-2	TGTGCCAGCAGCTCGCCGGCCAGGGGGAACGCCGGGGAGCTGTTTTTT	CASSSPARGNAGELFF
TRBD2	-	TRBV19	TRBJ2-4	TGTGCCAGTAGTATAGTGGCGGGGGTAAACATTCAGTACTTC	CASSIVAGVNIQYF
TRBD1	once	TRBV7-9	TRBJ1-3	TGTGCCAGCAGCTTAACAGGGGCGACTAACACCATATATTTT	CASSLTGATNTIYF
TRBD1	-	TRBV19	TRBJ1-1	TGTGCCAGTAGTGACAGGGATGAAGCTTTCTTT	CASSDRDEAFF
-	-	TRBV2	TRBJ2-3	TGTGCCAGCAGGAGGGAGACTACAGATACGCAGTATTTT	CASRRETTDTQYF
-	-	TRBV3-1/TRBV3-2	TRBJ2-4	TGTGCCAGCAGCCACACCCGACTAGCCAAAAACATTCAGTACTTC	CASSHTRLAKNIQYF
-	-	TRBV24-1	TRBJ2-5	TGTGCCACCAGTGACCCTCGGGGGTCTGGAGAGACCCAGTACTTC	CATSDPRGSGETQYF
TRBD1	-	TRBV6-5	TRBJ1-2	TGTGCCAGCACCCAGGGGGCAGCCGTAGGAGGCTACACCTTC	CASTQGAAVGGYTF